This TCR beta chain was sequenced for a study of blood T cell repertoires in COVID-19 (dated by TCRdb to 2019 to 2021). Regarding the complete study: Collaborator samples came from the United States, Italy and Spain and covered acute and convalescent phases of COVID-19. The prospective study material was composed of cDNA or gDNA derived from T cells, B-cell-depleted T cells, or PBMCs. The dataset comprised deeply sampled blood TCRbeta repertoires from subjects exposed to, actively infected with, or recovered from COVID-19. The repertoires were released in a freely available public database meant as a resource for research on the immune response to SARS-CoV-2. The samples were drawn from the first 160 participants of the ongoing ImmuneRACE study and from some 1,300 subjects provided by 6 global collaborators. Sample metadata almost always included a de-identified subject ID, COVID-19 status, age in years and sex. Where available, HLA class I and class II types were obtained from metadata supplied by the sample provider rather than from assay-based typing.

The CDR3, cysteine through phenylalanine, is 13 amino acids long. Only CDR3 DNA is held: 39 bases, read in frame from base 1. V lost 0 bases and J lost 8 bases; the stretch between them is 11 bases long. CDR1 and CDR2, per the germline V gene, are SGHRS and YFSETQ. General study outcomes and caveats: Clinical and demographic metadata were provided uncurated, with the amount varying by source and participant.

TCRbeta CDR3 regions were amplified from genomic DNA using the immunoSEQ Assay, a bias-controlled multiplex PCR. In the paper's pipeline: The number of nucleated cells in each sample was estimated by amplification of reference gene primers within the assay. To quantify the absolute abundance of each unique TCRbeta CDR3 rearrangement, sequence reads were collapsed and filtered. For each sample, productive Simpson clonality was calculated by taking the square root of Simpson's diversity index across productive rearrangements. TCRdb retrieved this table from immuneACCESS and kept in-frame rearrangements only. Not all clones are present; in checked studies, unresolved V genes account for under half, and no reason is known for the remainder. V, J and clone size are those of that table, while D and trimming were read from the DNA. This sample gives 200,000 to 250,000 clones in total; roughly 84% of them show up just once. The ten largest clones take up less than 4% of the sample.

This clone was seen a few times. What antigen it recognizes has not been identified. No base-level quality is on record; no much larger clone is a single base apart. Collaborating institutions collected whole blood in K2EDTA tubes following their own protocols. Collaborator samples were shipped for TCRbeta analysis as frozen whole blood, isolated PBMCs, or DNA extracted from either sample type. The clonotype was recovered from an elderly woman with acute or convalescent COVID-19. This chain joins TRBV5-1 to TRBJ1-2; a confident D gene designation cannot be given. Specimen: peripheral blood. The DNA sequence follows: TGCGCCAGCAGCTTGGCCGACCTAGGAGGCTACACCTTC. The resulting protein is CASSLADLGGYTF.